The rows below give T cell receptor beta chains drawn from one sample of a study of cytomegalovirus exposure and HLA in healthy donors. Using immunoSEQ multiplex PCR, the repertoire was profiled, and TCRdb retains in-frame clones only, with some absent. The data contain roughly 250,000 clones, about 87% of them singletons. Sequenced input: PBMCs. The receptors stem from a man younger than 35 in good health and CMV-seronegative. Each CDR3 is given with its conserved first and last residue. A D gene is named only where the DNA matches it firmly. The size of a clone is reported for some rows only, either as once, few or many, or as a class for expanded clones.

DNA: TGTGCCAGCAGCGTTCGCGGGGGCTACAATGAGCAGTTCTTC; CDR3: CASSVRGGYNEQFF; V: TRBV5-6; size: -; J: TRBJ2-1; D: TRBD2
DNA: TGTGCCAGCAGCACGACAGGGTTCTACGAGCAGTACTTC; CDR3: CASSTTGFYEQYF; V: TRBV7-9; size: once; J: TRBJ2-7; D: TRBD1
DNA: TGCGCCAGCAGCCTGGGACTAGCGGGAGTAACAGACATAGATGAGCAGTTCTTC; CDR3: CASSLGLAGVTDIDEQFF; V: TRBV5-1; size: -; J: TRBJ2-1; D: TRBD2
DNA: TGTGCCAGCAGCTTGGAACGGGGTAGCGGGAGATCTTACAATGAGCAGTTCTTC; CDR3: CASSLERGSGRSYNEQFF; V: TRBV5-4; size: -; J: TRBJ2-1; D: TRBD2
DNA: TGTGCCAGCAGCTTGGGGGCCGAAGCTTTCTTT; CDR3: CASSLGAEAFF; V: TRBV5-6; size: -; J: TRBJ1-1; D: -
DNA: TGCGCCAGCAGCCGAGCGGGACTAGCGGGGGGGATGAACACCGGGGAGCTGTTTTTT; CDR3: CASSRAGLAGGMNTGELFF; V: TRBV4-3; size: -; J: TRBJ2-2; D: TRBD2
DNA: TGTGCCACCTCCCGCGCGAGGGTCGCCTCCTACGAGCAGTACTTC; CDR3: CATSRARVASYEQYF; V: TRBV6-1; size: -; J: TRBJ2-7; D: -
DNA: TGTGCCAGCAGTCCTTATTCCCAGGGGAGTTACGGCAATCAGCCCCAGCATTTT; CDR3: CASSPYSQGSYGNQPQHF; V: TRBV28; size: -; J: TRBJ1-5; D: -
DNA: TGTGCCAGCAGTCGCCGACAGGGGGCTCATTCACCCCTCCACTTT; CDR3: CASSRRQGAHSPLHF; V: TRBV6-5; size: -; J: TRBJ1-6; D: TRBD1
DNA: TGTGCCAGCAGCCCAGGGACAGGAGCTTTCTACGAGCAGTACTTC; CDR3: CASSPGTGAFYEQYF; V: TRBV9; size: -; J: TRBJ2-7; D: TRBD1
DNA: TGTGCCAGCAGCCCTACTAGCGGGAGCCATACGCAGTATTTT; CDR3: CASSPTSGSHTQYF; V: TRBV9; size: -; J: TRBJ2-3; D: TRBD2
DNA: TGTGCCAGCAGCTCGCCCTCAAGACAGGGAATTTCACCCCTCCACTTT; CDR3: CASSSPSRQGISPLHF; V: TRBV5-4; size: -; J: TRBJ1-6; D: TRBD1
DNA: TGTGCCAGCTTAAAGCAAGATACGCAGTATTTT; CDR3: CASLKQDTQYF; V: TRBV2; size: once; J: TRBJ2-3; D: -
DNA: TGCGCCAGCAGCCTGGGACTAGCGTACTCCTACGAGCAGTACTTC; CDR3: CASSLGLAYSYEQYF; V: TRBV4-1; size: -; J: TRBJ2-7; D: TRBD2
DNA: TGTGCCAGCGGTGCGGGGAACACAGATACGCAGTATTTT; CDR3: CASGAGNTDTQYF; V: TRBV7-9; size: -; J: TRBJ2-3; D: -
DNA: TGCAGCTATAGCCGGGACAGGAACTATGGCTACACCTTC; CDR3: CSYSRDRNYGYTF; V: TRBV29-1; size: -; J: TRBJ1-2; D: TRBD1
DNA: TGTGCCAGCAGTTTAAGTTCAGGGAACACTGAAGCTTTCTTT; CDR3: CASSLSSGNTEAFF; V: TRBV27; size: -; J: TRBJ1-1; D: -
DNA: TGTGCCAGCATCGACGGGCAGACAGGGGTTGGCACTGAAGCTTTCTTT; CDR3: CASIDGQTGVGTEAFF; V: TRBV28; size: -; J: TRBJ1-1; D: TRBD1
DNA: TGTGCCATCAGTGAGTCGAGACAGCTTAGCCTCTATGGCTACACCTTC; CDR3: CAISESRQLSLYGYTF; V: TRBV10-3; size: -; J: TRBJ1-2; D: -
DNA: TGTGCCAGCAGCCCCGGGACTAGCGGGGGGAAACATTACTACGAGCAGTACTTC; CDR3: CASSPGTSGGKHYYEQYF; V: TRBV27; size: -; J: TRBJ2-7; D: TRBD2
DNA: TGTGCCAGCAGTGGGACGGCTATAGCGGGGGGGAGCTCCTACAATGAGCAGTTCTTC; CDR3: CASSGTAIAGGSSYNEQFF; V: TRBV2; size: -; J: TRBJ2-1; D: TRBD2
DNA: TGTGCCAGCAGCTTGTTGGGGGGGATAGCCTACGAGCAGTACTTC; CDR3: CASSLLGGIAYEQYF; V: TRBV5-4; size: -; J: TRBJ2-7; D: TRBD2
DNA: TGCGCCAGCAGCCCAGGGACAGGGGGCGCCTATGGCTACACCTTC; CDR3: CASSPGTGGAYGYTF; V: TRBV4-1; size: once; J: TRBJ1-2; D: TRBD1
DNA: TGTGCCAGCAGATTCCAGGCTTCGGCCGGGGAGCTGTTTTTT; CDR3: CASRFQASAGELFF; V: TRBV18; size: -; J: TRBJ2-2; D: -
DNA: TGTGCCAGCAGCGTAGACCCGGGGTTCTCCTACGAGCAGTACTTC; CDR3: CASSVDPGFSYEQYF; V: TRBV9; size: -; J: TRBJ2-7; D: -
DNA: TGTGCCAGCAGCCCGGACACACCCTCCACAGATACGCAGTATTTT; CDR3: CASSPDTPSTDTQYF; V: TRBV28; size: -; J: TRBJ2-3; D: -
DNA: TGTGCCACCAGCCGAAAGACCGCTCGAGGAGAGACCCAGTACTTC; CDR3: CATSRKTARGETQYF; V: TRBV15; size: -; J: TRBJ2-5; D: -
DNA: TGTGCCAGCGATCCTACGGGACAGGGCTACGAGCAGTACTTC; CDR3: CASDPTGQGYEQYF; V: TRBV27; size: -; J: TRBJ2-7; D: TRBD1
DNA: TGTGCCAGCAGTTTTAAGGGGAAATTTTACGAGCAGTACTTC; CDR3: CASSFKGKFYEQYF; V: TRBV27; size: -; J: TRBJ2-7; D: -
DNA: TGTGCCAGCAGCCCTCCGGGGGAGACCCAGTACTTC; CDR3: CASSPPGETQYF; V: TRBV11-2; size: -; J: TRBJ2-5; D: -
DNA: TGTGCCAGCAGCCCCCAGGGTAGCGGGACATCCAACGAGCAGTACTTC; CDR3: CASSPQGSGTSNEQYF; V: TRBV7-8; size: -; J: TRBJ2-7; D: TRBD2
DNA: TGCGCCAGCAGCCGGGAGTTGGGTCAGCCCCAGCATTTT; CDR3: CASSRELGQPQHF; V: TRBV4-1; size: -; J: TRBJ1-5; D: -
DNA: TGTGCCAGCTCTTTAGGGGGGGGGAACAATGAGCAGTTCTTC; CDR3: CASSLGGGNNEQFF; V: TRBV4-2; size: -; J: TRBJ2-1; D: -
DNA: TGCAGCGCCGCACAGGGTTTTGAGCCTGAAGCTTTCTTT; CDR3: CSAAQGFEPEAFF; V: TRBV29-1; size: once; J: TRBJ1-1; D: -
DNA: TGTGCCAGCAGGGCCACAGAAAAACTGTTTTTT; CDR3: CASRATEKLFF; V: TRBV5-7; size: once; J: TRBJ1-4; D: -
DNA: TGTGCCAGCAGCGTAGCCGGGACAGGGCGAAACACCATATATTTT; CDR3: CASSVAGTGRNTIYF; V: TRBV9; size: -; J: TRBJ1-3; D: TRBD1
DNA: TGTGCCAGCAGCCAAGGCGGAGCGCGTTACACAGATACGCAGTATTTT; CDR3: CASSQGGARYTDTQYF; V: TRBV4-2; size: once; J: TRBJ2-3; D: -
DNA: TGTGCCAGCAGTCCATTACTAGTTTCCGGGGAGCTGTTTTTT; CDR3: CASSPLLVSGELFF; V: TRBV28; size: -; J: TRBJ2-2; D: -
DNA: TGTGCCAGCAGTCCCAGGGCCAACTATGGCTACACCTTC; CDR3: CASSPRANYGYTF; V: TRBV6-5; size: -; J: TRBJ1-2; D: -
DNA: TGTGCCAGCAGCCAATGGGCAGAGCAGTACTTC; CDR3: CASSQWAEQYF; V: TRBV7-9; size: -; J: TRBJ2-7; D: -
DNA: TGTGCCAGCAGCTCTACAGGGAGTACTGAAGCTTTCTTT; CDR3: CASSSTGSTEAFF; V: TRBV27; size: -; J: TRBJ1-1; D: -
DNA: TGTGCCAGTAGTATAGCAGGGATTAATGAAAAACTGTTTTTT; CDR3: CASSIAGINEKLFF; V: TRBV19; size: -; J: TRBJ1-4; D: -
DNA: TGTGCCAGCAGCTTAGAGGGGGGCCGGCGACAGGGATTATACAATGAGCAGTTCTTC; CDR3: CASSLEGGRRQGLYNEQFF; V: TRBV7-9; size: once; J: TRBJ2-1; D: -
DNA: TGCGCCAGCAGCCAAGTAGCACTAGCGGGAGACGAGCAGTACTTC; CDR3: CASSQVALAGDEQYF; V: TRBV4-1; size: -; J: TRBJ2-7; D: TRBD2
DNA: TGCGCCAGCAGCCAACAGACCACAGGGGGTTTCGTGGGCACTGAAGCTTTCTTT; CDR3: CASSQQTTGGFVGTEAFF; V: TRBV4-3; size: -; J: TRBJ1-1; D: TRBD1
DNA: TGTGCCAGCAGTGAAGGGACAGGGCACCTTTGGGGAGGCTACACCTTC; CDR3: CASSEGTGHLWGGYTF; V: TRBV6-1; size: once; J: TRBJ1-2; D: TRBD1